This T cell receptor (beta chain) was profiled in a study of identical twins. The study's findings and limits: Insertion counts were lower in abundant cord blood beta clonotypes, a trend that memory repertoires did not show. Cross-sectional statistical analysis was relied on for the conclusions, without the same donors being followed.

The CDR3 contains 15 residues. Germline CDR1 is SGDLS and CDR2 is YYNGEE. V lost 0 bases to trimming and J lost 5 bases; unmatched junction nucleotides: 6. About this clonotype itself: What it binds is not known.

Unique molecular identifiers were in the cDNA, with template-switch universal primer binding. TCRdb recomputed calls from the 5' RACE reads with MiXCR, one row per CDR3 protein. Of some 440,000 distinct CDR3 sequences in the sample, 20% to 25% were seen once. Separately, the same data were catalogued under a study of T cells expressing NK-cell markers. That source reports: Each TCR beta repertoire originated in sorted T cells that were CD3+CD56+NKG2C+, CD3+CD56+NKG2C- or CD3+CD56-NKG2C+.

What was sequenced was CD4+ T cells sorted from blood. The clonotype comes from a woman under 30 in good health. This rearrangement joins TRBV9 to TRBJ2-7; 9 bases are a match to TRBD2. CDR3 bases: TGTGCCAGCAGCGTAGAGGCGGGAGGGCTCCACGAGCAGTACTTC. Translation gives CASSVEAGGLHEQYF.